Here is one T cell receptor (beta chain) with its context. The antigen is undetermined. These data originate in a study of shared clonotypes between healthy human individuals. Partitioning of CD4+ cells yielded a CD45RA+ naive subset and a CD45RA-negative memory subset. Study conclusions and caveats: Clonotypes shared by all four sorted-subset donors had higher generation probabilities than non-shared clonotypes.

Libraries were prepared by immunoSEQ multiplex PCR; TCRdb keeps only in-frame clonotypes and omits some of them. The sample includes approximately 530,000 clones, roughly 95% of them seen just once. Material for sequencing was naive CD4+ T cells sorted from blood. Noted subset: CD45RA+ positively selected. This TCR came from a woman in her 30s in good health.

The chain's CDR3 is CASSLVGYEQYF. The CDR3 DNA follows: TGTGCCAGCAGCTTAGTTGGTTACGAGCAGTACTTC. The J gene is TRBJ2-5, the V gene TRBV7-9; D is uncertain. The last part of the DNA fits TRBJ2-7 better; the J call may be wrong. CDR3 size: 12 residues. Germline V gives CDR1 SEHNR, CDR2 FQNEAQ (reference sequence).